Included here is one TCR beta chain sequence, with context. Its cognate antigen is unknown. The sample originates from a study of cytomegalovirus exposure and HLA in healthy donors. Both 60 Vbeta primers and 13 Jbeta primers went into the PCR. Method: immunoSEQ multiplex PCR; TCRdb's copy keeps in-frame clones and lacks some. The table for this sample gives 140,000 to 150,000 clones. The CDR3 has 18 residues. Germline assignment: CDR1 SGHKS and CDR2 YYEKEE (reference sequence). V trimming: 0 bases; J trimming: 3 bases; junction bases outside the gene matches: 12. Study results and limitations: Follow-up analysis later connected one missense variant in DCLRE1C with trimming of TCR beta V- and J-genes.

What was sequenced was PBMCs. The source of this sequence is a woman between 45 and 65 years old in good health and CMV-seronegative. This chain joins TRBV5-5 and TRBJ1-1; TRBD1 matches at 9 bases. The CDR3 coding sequence is TGTGCCAGCAGCTTGGAGGGGGGAATTAGGACAGGGGACACTGAAGCTTTCTTT. This encodes CASSLEGGIRTGDTEAFF.